This T cell receptor (beta chain) stems from a study of a mutant IDH1 vaccine in newly diagnosed glioma. Study-level information: Patients were started on vaccination 4-6 weeks after radiotherapy alone, or with temozolomide cycles. Treated patients had a mean age of around 40 years and a sex split that was roughly 60% male and roughly 38% female. Findings and caveats of the study: Pseudoprogression appeared unlinked to shifts in leading peripheral T cell clonotypes. Altogether, 80% to 95% of patients exhibited vaccine-induced immune responses.

For this clone: Its antigen is unknown.

Measured with immunoSEQ multiplex PCR; TCRdb has only the in-frame clones, and not every one. The table includes about 40,000 clones, 91% detected once. Time point: week 5, during vaccination. The content of each vaccine dose was 300 ug of mutant IDH1 20-mer peptide, and topical imiquimod accompanied it. Trimming at V came to 8 bases and at J to 3 bases, leaving 0 bases not matched to a gene. Germline CDR1 DFQATT, CDR2 SNEGSKA (reference sequence). There are 11 residues in the CDR3. The V gene is TRBV20-1, the J gene TRBJ2-7; 11 bases are a match to TRBD2. The source material was PBMCs, sampled from a glioma patient whose treatment included an IDH1 peptide vaccine. This TCR was sampled from a man aged 50-59 years with glioma. CDR3 DNA sequence: TGCAGTCTAGCGGGAGGCTACGAGCAGTACTTC. Encoded protein: CSLAGGYEQYF.